The 18 T cell receptor beta chains reported below all come from one sample, sequenced in a study of cytomegalovirus exposure and HLA in healthy donors (dated by TCRdb to 2017 to 2019). The library was made by the immunoSEQ multiplex PCR assay. For the multiplex PCR, a mixture combining 60 forward primers for TCR Vbeta segments and 13 reverse primers for TCR Jbeta segments was used. Held by TCRdb, this immuneACCESS table contains in-frame sequences only and omits some clones. Under half of the omission traces to an unresolved V gene where checked; the cause of the rest is unknown. For this sample the table gives 90,000 to 150,000 clones, of which approximately 72% were detected only once. The leading ten clones occupy roughly 8.2% of the sample. Specimen: PBMCs. Source of these receptors: a woman in her thirties or forties in good health and CMV-seropositive.

The genes are TRBV19 and TRBJ1-2; possible D gene TRBD1, 6 bases. The CDR3 is made up of 13 amino acids. Germline V CDR1 and CDR2: LNHDA, SQIVND (reference sequence). With 3 bases removed from V and 7 bases from J, the gap between germline ends came to 12 bases. For the CDR3, the DNA is TGTGCCAGTAGTATGAGTACAGGGACTGGCTACACCTTC. This translates into CASSMSTGTGYTF.

The chain carries TRBV20-1 and TRBJ2-7; maybe TRBD2 (6 bases). Germline V lookup: CDR1 DFQATT, CDR2 SNEGSKA (reference sequence). The CDR3 consists of 11 residues. The germline V and J ends were trimmed by 5 bases and 9 bases, with 14 bases remaining between them. The CDR3 coding sequence is TGCAGTGCTCACCTGGCCGGGGGGCAGTACTTC. This translates into CSAHLAGGQYF.

This clone was recorded once. The chain couples TRBV10-3 to TRBJ1-2; D is undetermined. CDR3 length: 13 amino acids. The ends were cut back, 0 bases at V and 4 bases at J, with 6 bases in the middle. Germline assignment: CDR1 ENHRY and CDR2 SYGVKD. The CDR3 region is CAISESSFYGYTF. CDR3 sequence (DNA): TGTGCCATCAGTGAGTCGTCCTTCTATGGCTACACCTTC.

This rearrangement joins TRBV4-3 to TRBJ1-4; D is unresolved. The V end was cut by 1 base, the J end by 0 bases, with 9 bases between. The CDR3 consists of 16 residues. Looked up from germline, CDR1 is LGHNA and CDR2 is YSLEER. CDR3 nucleotides: TGCGCCAGCAGCCAAGGGGCCCTTGCAACTAATGAAAAACTGTTTTTT. The encoded protein is CASSQGALATNEKLFF.

This clone was recorded a few times. The genes are TRBV6-6 and TRBJ1-1; 7 bases map to TRBD1. J lost 1 base, V lost 10 bases, and 6 bases had no gene match. The V gene's germline CDR1 is MNHNY and CDR2 SVGAGI (reference sequence). The CDR3 runs to 13 residues. CDR3 residues: CANMDRKNTEAFF. The CDR3, as DNA: TGTGCCAACATGGACAGGAAGAACACTGAAGCTTTCTTT.

The V call is TRBV7-2, the J call TRBJ1-5; D call uncertain. The V end lost 1 base, the J end lost 4 bases, and 11 bases lay between the germline ends. Germline CDR1 reads SGHTA; CDR2 reads FQGNSA. CDR3 length equals 15 residues. The CDR3 nucleotides read TGTGCCAGCAGCTTAGGACCAGGCAGGAATCAGCCCCAGCATTTT. The encoded protein is CASSLGPGRNQPQHF.

The V call is TRBV5-1, the J call TRBJ1-5; D call uncertain. Between the trimmed V and J ends, which lost 0 bases and 6 bases, there was a span of 10 bases. CDR1 and CDR2 (germline): SGHRS, YFSETQ. This CDR3 has 14 amino acids. CDR3 DNA: TGCGCCAGCAGCTTGGACGGTTCGGTTCAGCCCCAGCATTTT. Its protein product is CASSLDGSVQPQHF. Full variable domain (rest looked up from reference TRBV5-1 and TRBJ1-5): KAGVTQTPRYLIKTRGQQVTLSCSPISGHRSVSWYQQTPGQGLQFLFEYFSETQRNKGNFPGRFSGRQFSNSRSEMNVSTLELGDSALYLCASSLDGSVQPQHFGDGTRLSIL.

This clone was detected only a few times. This CDR3 reads CASSARTPDWSSPLHF. In nucleotides, the CDR3 is TGTGCCAGCAGCGCCCGCACCCCCGATTGGAGTTCACCCCTCCACTTT. The V call is TRBV7-2, the J call TRBJ1-6; no clear D gene. From germline, CDR1 is SGHTA and CDR2 FQGNSA. CDR3 length: 16 amino acids. V lost 5 bases, J lost 9 bases, and 20 bases lay in between. Full variable domain (outside the CDR3, taken from reference TRBV7-2 and TRBJ1-6): GAGVSQSPSNKVTEKGKDVELRCDPISGHTALYWYRQSLGQGLEFLIYFQGNSAPDKSGLPSDRFSAERTGGSVSTLTIQRTQQEDSAVYLCASSARTPDWSSPLHFGNGTRLTVT.

The rearrangement joins TRBV7-2 to TRBJ2-4; D unclear. The V gene's germline CDR1 is SGHTA and CDR2 FQGNSA. This CDR3 contains 16 residues. The V end was cut by 1 base, the J end by 0 bases, with 10 bases between. Here the CDR3 reads CASSLEPGLAKNIQYF. CDR3 DNA: TGTGCCAGCAGCTTAGAGCCAGGCCTAGCCAAAAACATTCAGTACTTC. Looking up the rest from reference TRBV7-2 and TRBJ2-4 gives the full variable domain: GAGVSQSPSNKVTEKGKDVELRCDPISGHTALYWYRQSLGQGLEFLIYFQGNSAPDKSGLPSDRFSAERTGGSVSTLTIQRTQQEDSAVYLCASSLEPGLAKNIQYFGAGTRLSVL.

The table lists this clone with a count of one. A junction boundary mismatches the germline segment, possibly from a read error. The J gene is TRBJ2-5, the V gene TRBV5-4; 8 nucleotides match TRBD1. The CDR3 has 16 amino acids. Germline CDR1 is SGHNT and CDR2 is YYREEE (reference sequence). The CDR3 nucleotides are TGCGCCAGCAGCCGTAGGAAAACAGGGGGTTATGAGACCCAGTACTTC. It translates to CASSRRKTGGYETQYF.

The chain joins TRBV6-5 to TRBJ1-1; D unresolved. The CDR3 is 11 amino acids. Trimming removed 5 bases from V and 3 bases from J, with 4 bases in between. CDR1 MNHEY and CDR2 SVGAGI come from the germline V gene. This chain's CDR3 is CASSLYTEAFF. Written as DNA, the CDR3 is TGTGCCAGCAGTCTATACACTGAAGCTTTCTTT.

J is TRBJ2-7 and V is TRBV28; D may be TRBD2 (6 bases). The length of the CDR3 is 14 residues. Germline CDR1 MDHEN, CDR2 SYDVKM. The V end lost 4 bases, the J end lost 0 bases, and 10 bases lay between the germline ends. CDR3 nucleotides: TGTGCCAGCAGTTCTGGCGGGGACTCCTACGAGCAGTACTTC. This codes for CASSSGGDSYEQYF.

CDR3 DNA sequence: TGCGCCAGCAGCGTAACGGGACAGGGTACCCACGAGCAGTACTTC. Its protein is CASSVTGQGTHEQYF. The rearrangement links TRBV4-1 to TRBJ2-7, with 9 bases matching TRBD1. Germline-derived CDR1 and CDR2 are MGHRA and YSYEKL. V dropped 5 bases and J dropped 5; count of bases not matched to a gene: 10. The CDR3 extends over 15 amino acids.

V gene TRBV28 combines with J gene TRBJ1-2, with TRBD1 identical over 7 bases. Germline V gene lookup returns CDR1 MDHEN and CDR2 SYDVKM. The trim removed 7 bases at V and 4 bases at J, leaving 9 bases unmatched. The CDR3 length is 14 residues. CDR3 coding DNA: TGTGCCAGCATGAGGGCACAGGGGATCTATGGCTACACCTTC. Translating gives CASMRAQGIYGYTF.

Only a few counts were recorded for this clone. V usage is TRBV6-1 and J usage is TRBJ2-7, with D unresolved. The CDR3 has 10 residues. Between the trimmed V and J ends, which lost 8 bases and 4 bases, there was a span of 6 bases. Per the germline V gene, CDR1 is MNHNS and CDR2 is SASEGT. The CDR3 DNA reads TGTGCCAGCCGTAATTACGAGCAGTACTTC. This translates into CASRNYEQYF.

This clone was detected only once. As DNA, the CDR3 is TGTGCCAGCAGCTCTAACAGGAACACTGAAGCTTTCTTT. It codes for CASSSNRNTEAFF. The V call is TRBV11-3, the J call TRBJ1-1, with D hard to call. Trimming removed 4 bases from V and 1 base from J, with 7 bases in between. The germline V gene has CDR1 SGHNT and CDR2 YENEEA. CDR3 length: 13 residues.

This clone was observed a single time. V and J are TRBV7-2 and TRBJ1-2, with D maybe TRBD1 (6 bases). Germline CDR1 reads SGHTA; CDR2 reads FQGNSA. The CDR3 loop spans 13 amino acids. V lost 5 bases, J lost 4 bases, and 11 bases lay in between. As DNA, the CDR3 is TGTGCCAGCAGCCTCCAGGGGTCCTATGGCTACACCTTC. This codes for CASSLQGSYGYTF.

V and J are TRBV4-3 and TRBJ1-2; 8 bases line up with TRBD1. Per germline, CDR1 LGHNA and CDR2 YSLEER. The CDR3 covers 15 residues. The ends lost 0 bases at V and 3 bases at J; junction bases unmatched: 3. Here the CDR3 reads CASSQDGTGYYGYTF. The CDR3 nucleotides are TGCGCCAGCAGCCAAGATGGGACAGGCTACTATGGCTACACCTTC.